What follows are 21 T cell receptor beta chains derived from one specimen sequenced in a study of blood T cell repertoires in COVID-19. TCRdb's table, derived via immunoSEQ multiplex PCR, lists solely in-frame clones and lacks some. The sample consists of roughly 330,000 clones, roughly 89% of them appearing once. The sequenced sample consisted of peripheral blood. The receptors stem from a man aged 25 to 45 with COVID-19, enrolled during active disease.

This clone occurred once. V and J are TRBV5-1 and TRBJ2-1; 8 bases line up with TRBD1. J was trimmed by 4 bases and V by 4 bases; bases with no gene match: 4. The CDR3 contains 14 residues. The germline CDR1 and CDR2 sequences are SGHRS and YFSETQ. The CDR3 DNA sequence: TGCGCCAGCAGCCTGGGACAGGAGTACAATGAGCAGTTCTTC. This gives the protein CASSLGQEYNEQFF.

This clone was found a few times. The chain employs TRBV28 and TRBJ1-1; the match to TRBD1 covers 7 bases. This CDR3 is 17 amino acids long. The trim removed 3 bases at V and 5 bases at J, leaving 15 bases unmatched. Germline V gives CDR1 MDHEN, CDR2 SYDVKM. The CDR3 DNA follows: TGTGCCAGCAGTTTTCCGGCCTTTTGGGGCAGGGGGACTGAAGCTTTCTTT. Residues: CASSFPAFWGRGTEAFF. Using reference TRBV28 and TRBJ1-1 for the parts outside the CDR3, the full variable domain is DVKVTQSSRYLVKRTGEKVFLECVQDMDHENMFWYRQDPGLGLRLIYFSYDVKMKEKGDIPEGYSVSREKKERFSLILESASTNQTSMYLCASSFPAFWGRGTEAFFGQGTRLTVV.

The V and J genes are TRBV5-4 and TRBJ2-2; TRBD2 agrees at 7 bases. This CDR3 comprises 17 residues. V lost 2 bases and J lost 2; bases outside the gene matches: 9. Germline CDR1 and CDR2: SGHNT and YYREEE (reference sequence). The CDR3 DNA reads as TGTGCCAGCAGCTTTGCTTTAACTAGCGATAACACCGGGGAGCTGTTTTTT. Translated: CASSFALTSDNTGELFF.

This chain uses TRBV24-1 with TRBJ2-5, with D perhaps matching TRBD1 (6 bases). Germline V lookup: CDR1 KGHDR, CDR2 SFDVKD. This CDR3 is built from 19 residues. Deletions cut 4 bases from V and 5 bases from J, with 28 bases between. The CDR3 spells CATSDKGQDSAKGRETQYF. DNA for the CDR3: TGTGCCACCAGTGACAAGGGACAAGATTCGGCAAAAGGGCGGGAGACCCAGTACTTC.

This clone was counted at least ten times. The CDR3 nucleotides are TGCAGCGTTAGCCCACAGGCGGGGCGAACAGATACGCAGTATTTT. It is translated as CSVSPQAGRTDTQYF. V and J are TRBV29-1 and TRBJ2-3; TRBD2 is a possible D gene (6 bases). Germline CDR1 reads SQVTM; CDR2 reads ANQGSEA. Trimming removed 5 bases at V and 3 bases at J, with 18 bases between. This CDR3 comprises 15 residues.

The chain employs TRBV2 and TRBJ1-2; 12 bases are a match to TRBD1. V shed 6 bases and J 5 bases; nucleotides not matched to a gene: 7. CDR3 length: 15 residues. Germline V gene sequence: CDR1 SNHLY, CDR2 FYNNEI. The CDR3 nucleotides read TGTGCCAGCAGGCCGGGACAGGGGGCAGGATATGGCTACACCTTC. Its translation: CASRPGQGAGYGYTF. Based on the CDR3 plus reference TRBV2 and TRBJ1-2, the full variable domain is EPEVTQTPSHQVTQMGQEVILRCVPISNHLYFYWYRQILGQKVEFLVSFYNNEISEKSEIFDDQFSVERPDGSNFTLKIRSTKLEDSAMYFCASRPGQGAGYGYTFGSGTRLTVV.

The J gene is TRBJ1-5, the V gene TRBV18; 8 nucleotides line up with TRBD1. Germline V gene data show CDR1 as KGHSH and CDR2 as LQKENI. V dropped 3 bases and J dropped 3; count of bases not matched to a gene: 7. CDR3 length: 16 residues. The CDR3 reads CASSPGGTGVNQPQHF. The DNA for the CDR3 is TGTGCCAGCTCACCTGGCGGGACAGGTGTCAATCAGCCCCAGCATTTT.

The rearrangement links TRBV12-5 to TRBJ2-2, with 7 nucleotides matching TRBD2. J lost 0 bases, V lost 2 bases, and 3 bases had no gene match. Germline V gene sequence: CDR1 LGHNT, CDR2 FRNRAP. This CDR3 spans 16 amino acids. The CDR3 sequence: CASGLSRGANTGELFF. The CDR3 region has the DNA TGTGCTAGTGGTTTGTCTCGGGGGGCGAACACCGGGGAGCTGTTTTTT.

The chain recombines TRBV28 with TRBJ2-4; maybe TRBD1 (5 bases). V was trimmed by 7 bases and J by 7 bases, leaving 8 bases between them. Germline assignment: CDR1 MDHEN and CDR2 SYDVKM. This CDR3 comprises 11 residues. In DNA, the CDR3 is TGTGCCAGCAACGCAGGGAACATTCAGTACTTC. Protein: CASNAGNIQYF.

The gene calls are TRBV19 and TRBJ1-5; 7 nucleotides match TRBD1. Germline V gives CDR1 LNHDA, CDR2 SQIVND (reference sequence). V gave up 7 bases and J gave up 6 bases; unmatched junction bases: 12. The CDR3 consists of 15 residues. The CDR3: CASTHTGVWGQPQHF. For the CDR3, the DNA is TGTGCCAGTACCCACACAGGGGTTTGGGGTCAGCCCCAGCATTTT. The full variable domain, with the rest looked up from reference TRBV19 and TRBJ1-5, is DGGITQSPKYLFRKEGQNVTLSCEQNLNHDAMYWYRQDPGQGLRLIYYSQIVNDFQKGDIAEGYSVSREKKESFPLTVTSAQKNPTAFYLCASTHTGVWGQPQHFGDGTRLSIL.

This clone was found once. V usage is TRBV30 and J usage is TRBJ2-2, with D possibly being TRBD1 (5 bases). CDR1 is GTSNPN and CDR2 is SVGIG in the germline V gene (reference sequence). This CDR3 has 17 amino acids. The V gene lost 3 bases and the J gene lost 0 bases, with 17 bases spanning the gap. The CDR3 DNA follows: TGTGCCTGGAGGGGCACATGGTGGGGCGCGAACACCGGGGAGCTGTTTTTT. Amino acids: CAWRGTWWGANTGELFF.

This clone was seen just once. The rearrangement uses TRBV30 and TRBJ2-5, with D uncertain. The CDR3 has 12 amino acids. Germline V gene sequence: CDR1 GTSNPN, CDR2 SVGIG (reference sequence). The germline V and J ends were trimmed by 1 base and 4 bases, with 7 bases remaining between them. The CDR3 nucleotides are TGTGCCTGGAGTGGAGACTTAGAGACCCAGTACTTC. As protein: CAWSGDLETQYF.

The rearrangement links TRBV6-2 or TRBV6-3 to TRBJ1-5; a weak D match, TRBD1 (6 bases). Germline CDR1 and CDR2: MNHEY and SVGEGT. This CDR3 contains 16 residues. V was cut by 0 bases and J by 2 bases, with 11 bases left in between. In nucleotides, the CDR3 is TGTGCCAGCAGTTACTCGATATGGACAGGCAATCAGCCCCAGCATTTT. Protein product: CASSYSIWTGNQPQHF.

The rearrangement uses TRBV6-7 and TRBJ2-1, with TRBD1 matching 7 bases. TRBV6-7 is treated as an ORF (open reading frame) with a function not yet certain. Losses at the gene ends were 2 bases for V and 1 base for J; bases not matched to a gene: 5. The CDR3 spans 16 residues. Written as DNA, the CDR3 is TGTGCCAGCAGTTACCAGGACAGGAGGTCCTACAATGAGCAGTTCTTC. This encodes CASSYQDRRSYNEQFF.

The V gene is TRBV12-5, the J gene TRBJ1-2; 7 bases line up with TRBD1. With 0 bases clipped from V and 4 bases from J, the junction kept 11 bases outside the gene matches. This CDR3 is 17 amino acids long. The germline CDR1 and CDR2 sequences are LGHNT and FRNRAP. CDR3: CASGLVLGQAPVYGYTF. In DNA, the CDR3 is TGTGCTAGTGGTTTGGTCCTTGGACAGGCCCCCGTCTATGGCTACACCTTC.

The J gene is TRBJ2-1, the V gene TRBV6-6; possible D gene TRBD2, 5 bases. The germline CDR1 and CDR2 sequences are MNHNY and SVGAGI (reference sequence). V lost 2 bases, J lost 5 bases, and 16 bases lay in between. The CDR3 loop spans 16 amino acids. CDR3 protein: CASSYGSVLVNNEQFF. The CDR3 DNA reads TGTGCCAGCAGTTACGGTTCCGTACTAGTTAACAATGAGCAGTTCTTC.

The rearrangement links TRBV30 to TRBJ2-7; D possibly corresponds to TRBD2 (5 bases). V was shortened by 2 bases and J by 3 bases, with 17 bases between the two germline ends. CDR3 length: 15 amino acids. In germline, CDR1 is GTSNPN, CDR2 SVGIG (reference sequence). CDR3 bases: TGTGCCTGGAGTTTGACGGGGTATTCAAACTACGAGCAGTACTTC. The encoded protein is CAWSLTGYSNYEQYF.

The chain combines TRBV10-3 with TRBJ2-7; 11 positions agree with TRBD1. The germline V gene encodes CDR1 ENHRY and CDR2 SYGVKD. This CDR3 region has 14 residues. V gave up 6 bases and J gave up 4 bases; unmatched junction bases: 5. Written as DNA, the CDR3 is TGTGCCATCAGGCCAGGACAGGGGGCATACGAGCAGTACTTC. Amino acids: CAIRPGQGAYEQYF.

The chain combines TRBV2 with TRBJ2-1; 8 nucleotides match TRBD2. The CDR3 consists of 15 residues. Germline CDR1 SNHLY, CDR2 FYNNEI. V was pared by 2 bases and J by 2 bases, with 2 bases of the junction left unmatched. For the CDR3, the DNA is TGTGCCAGCAGTGAATCGCGGGGGGCCTACAATGAGCAGTTCTTC. Translation gives CASSESRGAYNEQFF.

This clone was counted once. This chain joins TRBV7-2 and TRBJ2-5, with a weak D call TRBD1 (6 bases). The CDR3 extends over 16 amino acids. V lost 2 bases and J lost 2, with 15 bases in between. Per germline, CDR1 SGHTA and CDR2 FQGNSA. The CDR3 is CASSLKRQDVQETQYF. CDR3 sequence (DNA): TGTGCCAGCAGCTTAAAAAGACAGGACGTACAAGAGACCCAGTACTTC.

The chain has TRBV12-3 or TRBV12-4 and TRBJ2-1; tentative D call: TRBD1 (6 bases). V lost 5 bases, J lost 6 bases, and 11 bases lay in between. CDR3 length equals 13 residues. The CDR3 nucleotides read TGTGCCAGCAGTGGGGACATATCCAATGAGCAGTTCTTC. This encodes CASSGDISNEQFF.